This T cell receptor (beta chain) comes out of a study of blood T cells in healthy people across ages. This clonotype was picked up a small number of times. This CDR3 has 16 residues. J lost 5 bases, V lost 4 bases, and 7 bases had no gene match. Germline loops: CDR1 SGHDT, CDR2 YYEEEE. Primed by a sample-barcoded 5' primer and a J-beta primer mix, a second PCR proceeded for about 6 to 11 cycles. TCRdb called the 5' RACE reads again in MiXCR, with one record for every CDR3 protein. Among about 680,000 distinct CDR3 sequences listed, about 52% were seen once. PBMCs numbering at least 7 million were isolated per sample.

The source material was blood. The sequence was collected from a woman aged 55-70 years in good health. This chain uses TRBV5-6 with TRBJ2-5; 14 positions match TRBD2. The CDR3 reads CASSLRTSGRLETQYF. CDR3 coding DNA: TGTGCCAGCAGCCTCCGGACTAGCGGGAGGCTGGAGACCCAGTACTTC.